This T cell receptor beta chain was captured in a study of shared clonotypes between healthy human individuals. Libraries were prepared by immunoSEQ multiplex PCR; TCRdb keeps only in-frame clonotypes and omits some of them. The sample has around 510,000 clones; about 96% are singletons. Germline CDR1 SNHLY, CDR2 FYNNEI. Deletions cut 4 bases from V and 1 base from J, with 16 bases between. The CDR3 is 16 amino acids. The sequenced sample was naive CD4+ T cells sorted from blood. Subset: CD45RA+ positively selected. The TCR sequence derives from a woman aged 25 to 39 in good health. The chain carries TRBV2 and TRBJ1-2, with TRBD1 as a possible D gene (5 bases). CDR3 residues: CASSAEQGRSNYGYTF. CDR3 sequence (DNA): TGTGCCAGCAGTGCCGAGCAGGGACGGAGTAACTATGGCTACACCTTC.